This T cell receptor (beta chain) was found in a study of blood T cell repertoires in COVID-19 (dated by TCRdb to 2020 to 2021). For context, the study as a whole: ImmuneRACE Cohort 3 recovered participants were defined by two consecutive negative NP/OP PCR tests, healthcare professional clearance, or symptom resolution. Sample metadata almost always included a de-identified subject ID, COVID-19 status, age in years and sex. Samples were obtained from the ongoing ImmuneRACE study (first 160 participants) and from approximately 1,200 subjects provided by 6 global collaborators. Where available, HLA class I and class II types were taken from metadata supplied by the sample provider and were not determined by assay-based typing. Collaborator samples came from the United States, Italy and Spain and covered acute and convalescent phases of COVID-19. The repertoires were made available in a free public database intended to serve as a resource for research on the immune response to SARS-CoV-2. The dataset comprised deeply sampled blood TCRbeta repertoires from subjects exposed to, actively infected with, or recovered from COVID-19. The material from the prospective study consisted of cDNA or gDNA derived from T cells, B-cell-depleted T cells, or PBMCs.

TCRbeta CDR3 regions were amplified from genomic DNA by means of the immunoSEQ Assay, a bias-controlled multiplex PCR. Under the source paper's analysis protocol: Nucleated cell counts per sample were estimated from amplification of reference gene primers within the assay. To quantify the absolute abundance of each unique TCRbeta CDR3 rearrangement, sequence reads were collapsed and filtered. Productive Simpson clonality was computed per sample as the square root of Simpson's diversity index over productive rearrangements. Imported from immuneACCESS, the table was reduced by TCRdb to in-frame sequences with V and J called. These copies leave out some clones; in studies compared against another copy, an unresolved V gene accounts for under half, and the cause of the remainder is not known. V and J calls and clone size are given by that table; D and trimming were obtained from the DNA. The sample has about 280,000 clones on record, more than 70% of them singletons. The leading ten clones occupy approximately 2% of the sample.

With regard to this clone: Its antigen remains unidentified. No much larger clonotype is one base removed from it; base qualities were not supplied.

Participants in the prospective study were enrolled through a virtual design, were aged about 18 to 100 years, and lived in approximately 25 United States geographic areas. In the prospective study, participants were assigned to cohorts based on the clinical history participants reported in a screening survey and a study questionnaire. Each participant in the prospective study had whole blood, serum and a nasopharyngeal or oropharyngeal swab collected by mobile phlebotomists. Over an approximately 2-month period, participants in the prospective study had the option of providing additional blood draws and questionnaires. Blood samples from the prospective study were shipped frozen or at room temperature prior to DNA extraction. Including the terminal cysteine and phenylalanine, the CDR3 comprises 16 residues. Of all the DNA, just the CDR3 is kept, 48 bases in frame from base 1. V is clipped by 5 bases and J by 0 bases, and the sequence between their germline boundaries is 15 bases long. CDR1 and CDR2 are drawn from the germline V gene (reference sequence): LNHDA, SQIVND.

Overall study results and their limits: The amount of clinical and demographic metadata varied by source and participant and was provided uncurated.

The sample was PBMCs or T cells enriched from blood (not recorded which). The V gene is TRBV19 and the J gene is TRBJ2-3, and possibly TRBD1, on 5 matching bases. This TCR was sampled from a woman aged 55-69 years in a cohort exposed to, infected with or recovered from COVID-19 (not recorded which). In nucleotide form, the sequence is TGTGCCAGTAGTGCCCGGCCAGGGTCCAGCACAGATACGCAGTATTTT. This yields the protein CASSARPGSSTDTQYF. Outside the CDR3, residues come from the reference TRBV19 and TRBJ2-3 proteins, so the full variable domain is: DGGITQSPKYLFRKEGQNVTLSCEQNLNHDAMYWYRQDPGQGLRLIYYSQIVNDFQKGDIAEGYSVSREKKESFPLTVTSAQKNPTAFYLCASSARPGSSTDTQYFGPGTRLTVL.